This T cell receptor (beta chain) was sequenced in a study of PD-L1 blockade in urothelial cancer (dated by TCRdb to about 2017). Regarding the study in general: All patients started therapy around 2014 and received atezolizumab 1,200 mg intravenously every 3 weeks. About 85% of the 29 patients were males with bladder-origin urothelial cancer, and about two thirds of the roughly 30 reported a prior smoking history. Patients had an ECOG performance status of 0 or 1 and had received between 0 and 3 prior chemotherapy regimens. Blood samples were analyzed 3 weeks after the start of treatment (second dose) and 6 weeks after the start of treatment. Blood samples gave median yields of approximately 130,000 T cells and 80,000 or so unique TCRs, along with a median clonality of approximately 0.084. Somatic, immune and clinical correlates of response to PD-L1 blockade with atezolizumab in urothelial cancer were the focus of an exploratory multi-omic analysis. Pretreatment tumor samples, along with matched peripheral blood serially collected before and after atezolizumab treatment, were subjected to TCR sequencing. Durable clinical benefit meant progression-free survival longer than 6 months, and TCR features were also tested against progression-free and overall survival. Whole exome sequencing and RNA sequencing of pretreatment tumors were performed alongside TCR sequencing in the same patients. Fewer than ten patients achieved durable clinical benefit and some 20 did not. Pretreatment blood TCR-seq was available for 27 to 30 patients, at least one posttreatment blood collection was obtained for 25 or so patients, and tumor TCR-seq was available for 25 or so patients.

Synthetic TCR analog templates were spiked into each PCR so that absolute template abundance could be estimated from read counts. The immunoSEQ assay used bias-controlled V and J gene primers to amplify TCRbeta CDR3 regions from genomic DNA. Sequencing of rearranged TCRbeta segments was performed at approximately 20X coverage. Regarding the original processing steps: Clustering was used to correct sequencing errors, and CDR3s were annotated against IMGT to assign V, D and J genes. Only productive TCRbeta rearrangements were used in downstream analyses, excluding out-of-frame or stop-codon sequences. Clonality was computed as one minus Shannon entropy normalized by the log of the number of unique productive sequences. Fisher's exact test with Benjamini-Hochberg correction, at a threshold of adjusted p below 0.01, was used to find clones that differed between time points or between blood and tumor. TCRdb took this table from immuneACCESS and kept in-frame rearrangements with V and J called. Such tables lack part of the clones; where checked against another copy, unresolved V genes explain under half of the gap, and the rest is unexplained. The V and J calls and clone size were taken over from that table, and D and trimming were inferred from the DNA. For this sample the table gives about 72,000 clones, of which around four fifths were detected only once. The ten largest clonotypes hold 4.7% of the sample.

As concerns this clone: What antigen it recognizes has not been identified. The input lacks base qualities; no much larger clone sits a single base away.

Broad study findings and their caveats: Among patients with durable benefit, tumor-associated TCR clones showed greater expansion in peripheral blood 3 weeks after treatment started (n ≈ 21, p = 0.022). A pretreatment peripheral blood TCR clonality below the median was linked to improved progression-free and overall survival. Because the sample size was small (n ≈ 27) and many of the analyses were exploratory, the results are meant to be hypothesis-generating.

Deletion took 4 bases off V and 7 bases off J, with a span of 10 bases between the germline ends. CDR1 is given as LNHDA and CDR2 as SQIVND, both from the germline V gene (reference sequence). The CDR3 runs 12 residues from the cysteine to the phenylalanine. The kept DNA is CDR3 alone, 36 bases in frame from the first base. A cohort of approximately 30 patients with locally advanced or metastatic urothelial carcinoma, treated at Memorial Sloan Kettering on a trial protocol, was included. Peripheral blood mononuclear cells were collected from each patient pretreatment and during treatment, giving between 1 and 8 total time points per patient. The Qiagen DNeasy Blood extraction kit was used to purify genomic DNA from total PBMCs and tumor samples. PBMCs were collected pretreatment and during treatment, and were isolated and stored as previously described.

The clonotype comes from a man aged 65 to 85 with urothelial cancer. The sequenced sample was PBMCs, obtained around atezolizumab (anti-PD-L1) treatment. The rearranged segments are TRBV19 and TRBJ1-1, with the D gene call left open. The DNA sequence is TGTGCCAGTAGTAGGCAACGGGGTGAAGCTTTCTTT. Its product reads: CASSRQRGEAFF.